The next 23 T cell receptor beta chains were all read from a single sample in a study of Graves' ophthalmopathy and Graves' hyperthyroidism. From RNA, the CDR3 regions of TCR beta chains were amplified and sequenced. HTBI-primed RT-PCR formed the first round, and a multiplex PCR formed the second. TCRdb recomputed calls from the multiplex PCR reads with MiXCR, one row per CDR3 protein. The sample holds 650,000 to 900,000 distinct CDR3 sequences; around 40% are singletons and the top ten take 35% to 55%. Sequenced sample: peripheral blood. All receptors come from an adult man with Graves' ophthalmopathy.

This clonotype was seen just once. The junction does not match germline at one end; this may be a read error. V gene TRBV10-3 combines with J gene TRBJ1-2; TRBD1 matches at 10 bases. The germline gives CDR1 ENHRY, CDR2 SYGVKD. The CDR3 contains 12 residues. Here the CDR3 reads CASSSTTGGCTF. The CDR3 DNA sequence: TGTGCCAGCAGTTCAACGACAGGGGGCTGCACCTTC.

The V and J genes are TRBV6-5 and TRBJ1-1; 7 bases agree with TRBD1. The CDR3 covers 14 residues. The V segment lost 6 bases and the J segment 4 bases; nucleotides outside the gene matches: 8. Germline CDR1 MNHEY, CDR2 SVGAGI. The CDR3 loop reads CASSLTGSSTEAFF. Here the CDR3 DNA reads TGTGCCAGCAGCCTGACAGGGAGTAGCACTGAAGCTTTCTTT.

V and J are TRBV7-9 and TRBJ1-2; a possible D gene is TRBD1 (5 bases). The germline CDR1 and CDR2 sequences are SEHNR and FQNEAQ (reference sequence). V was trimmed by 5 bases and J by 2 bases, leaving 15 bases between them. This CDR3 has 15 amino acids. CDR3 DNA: TGTGCCAGCAGCCAAGATCAGGGTTCAAACTATGGCTACACCTTC. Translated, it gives CASSQDQGSNYGYTF.

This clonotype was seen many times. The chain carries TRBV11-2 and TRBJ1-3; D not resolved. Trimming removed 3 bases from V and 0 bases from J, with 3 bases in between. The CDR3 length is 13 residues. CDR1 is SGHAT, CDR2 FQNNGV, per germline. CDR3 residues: CASSFASGNTIYF. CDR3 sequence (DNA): TGTGCCAGCAGCTTTGCCTCTGGAAACACCATATATTTT. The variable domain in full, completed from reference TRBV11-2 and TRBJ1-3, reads EAGVAQSPRYKIIEKRQSVAFWCNPISGHATLYWYQQILGQGPKLLIQFQNNGVVDDSQLPKDRFSAERLKGVDSTLKIQPAKLEDSAVYLCASSFASGNTIYFGEGSWLTVV.

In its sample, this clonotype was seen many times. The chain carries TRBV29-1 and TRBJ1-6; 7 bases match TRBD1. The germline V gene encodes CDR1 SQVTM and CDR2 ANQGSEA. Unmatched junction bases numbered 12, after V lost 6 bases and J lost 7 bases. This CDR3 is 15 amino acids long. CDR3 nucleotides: TGCAGCGTCCCTACGGACTCGGGACAGAATTCACCCCTCCACTTT. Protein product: CSVPTDSGQNSPLHF.

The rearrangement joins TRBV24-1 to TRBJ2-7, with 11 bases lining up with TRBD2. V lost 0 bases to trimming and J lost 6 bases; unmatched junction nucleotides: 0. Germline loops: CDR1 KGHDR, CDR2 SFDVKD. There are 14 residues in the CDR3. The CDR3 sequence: CATSDLTSGSEQYF. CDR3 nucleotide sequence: TGTGCCACCAGTGATTTGACTAGCGGGAGCGAGCAGTACTTC.

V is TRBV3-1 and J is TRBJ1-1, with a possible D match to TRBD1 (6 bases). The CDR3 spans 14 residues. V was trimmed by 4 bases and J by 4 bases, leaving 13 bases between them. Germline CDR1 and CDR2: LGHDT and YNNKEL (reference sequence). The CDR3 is CASSRQQGFTEAFF. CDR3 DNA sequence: TGTGCCAGCAGCCGCCAGCAGGGGTTCACTGAAGCTTTCTTT.

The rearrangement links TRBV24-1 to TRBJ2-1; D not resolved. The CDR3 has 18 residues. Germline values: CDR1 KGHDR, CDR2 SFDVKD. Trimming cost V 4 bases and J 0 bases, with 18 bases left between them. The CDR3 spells CATSDSLVPISSYNEQFF. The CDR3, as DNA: TGTGCCACCAGTGACTCGCTAGTCCCTATAAGCTCCTACAATGAGCAGTTCTTC.

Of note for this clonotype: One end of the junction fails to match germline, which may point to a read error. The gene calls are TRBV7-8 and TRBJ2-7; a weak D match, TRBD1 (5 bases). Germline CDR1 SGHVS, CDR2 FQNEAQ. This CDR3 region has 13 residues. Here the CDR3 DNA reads TGTGCCAGCAGCTTAGCGGACAATTACGGGCAGTACTTC. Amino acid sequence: CASSLADNYGQYF.

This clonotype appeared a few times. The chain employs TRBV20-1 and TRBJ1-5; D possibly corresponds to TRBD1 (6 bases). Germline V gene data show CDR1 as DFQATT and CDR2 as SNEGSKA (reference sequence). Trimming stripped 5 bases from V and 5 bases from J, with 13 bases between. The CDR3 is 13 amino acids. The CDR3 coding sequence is TGCAGTGCTGTGACAGGCCCGGATCAGCCCCAGCATTTT. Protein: CSAVTGPDQPQHF.

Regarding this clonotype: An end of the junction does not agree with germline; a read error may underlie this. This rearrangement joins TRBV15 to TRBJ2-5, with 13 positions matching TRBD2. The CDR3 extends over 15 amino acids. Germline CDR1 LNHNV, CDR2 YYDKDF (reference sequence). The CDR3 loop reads CATSGLAGVQEAQYF. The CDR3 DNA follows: TGTGCCACCAGTGGACTAGCGGGAGTCCAAGAGGCCCAGTACTTC.

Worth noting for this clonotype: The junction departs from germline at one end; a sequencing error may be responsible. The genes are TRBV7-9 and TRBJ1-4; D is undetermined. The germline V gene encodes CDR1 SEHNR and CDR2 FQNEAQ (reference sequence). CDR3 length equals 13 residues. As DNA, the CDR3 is TGCGCCAGCAGCGCCCCCGGTAATGAAAAACTGTTTTTT. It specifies CASSAPGNEKLFF.

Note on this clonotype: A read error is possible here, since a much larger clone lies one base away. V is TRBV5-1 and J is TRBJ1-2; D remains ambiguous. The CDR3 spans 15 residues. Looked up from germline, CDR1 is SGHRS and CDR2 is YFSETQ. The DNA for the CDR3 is TGTGCCAGCAGCTCGCCTACAGTGAGTGACTATGGCTACACCTTC. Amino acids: CASSSPTVSDYGYTF.

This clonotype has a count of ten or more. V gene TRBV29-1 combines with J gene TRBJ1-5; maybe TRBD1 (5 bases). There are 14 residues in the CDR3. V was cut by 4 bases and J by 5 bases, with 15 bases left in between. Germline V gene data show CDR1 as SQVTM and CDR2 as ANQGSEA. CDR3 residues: CSVAFGGADQPQHF. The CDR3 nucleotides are TGCAGCGTTGCGTTTGGGGGTGCAGATCAGCCCCAGCATTTT.

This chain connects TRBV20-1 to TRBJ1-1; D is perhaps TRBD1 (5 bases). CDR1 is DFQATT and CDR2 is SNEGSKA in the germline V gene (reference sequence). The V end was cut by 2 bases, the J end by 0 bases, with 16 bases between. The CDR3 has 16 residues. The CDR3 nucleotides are TGCAGTGCTAGACCCAACAACAGGCTAATGAACACTGAAGCTTTCTTT. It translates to CSARPNNRLMNTEAFF.

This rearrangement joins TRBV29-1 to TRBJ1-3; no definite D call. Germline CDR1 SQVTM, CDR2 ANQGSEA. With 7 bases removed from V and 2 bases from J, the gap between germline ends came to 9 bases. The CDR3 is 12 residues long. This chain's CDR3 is CSAVDPGNTIYF. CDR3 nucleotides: TGCAGCGCCGTGGACCCTGGAAACACCATATATTTT.

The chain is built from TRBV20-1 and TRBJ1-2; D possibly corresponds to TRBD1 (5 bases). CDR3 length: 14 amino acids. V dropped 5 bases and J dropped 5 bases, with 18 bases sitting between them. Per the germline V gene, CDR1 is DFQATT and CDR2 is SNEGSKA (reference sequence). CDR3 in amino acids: CSAPRRGIGYGYTF. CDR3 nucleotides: TGCAGTGCTCCCAGGAGGGGAATAGGGTATGGCTACACCTTC.

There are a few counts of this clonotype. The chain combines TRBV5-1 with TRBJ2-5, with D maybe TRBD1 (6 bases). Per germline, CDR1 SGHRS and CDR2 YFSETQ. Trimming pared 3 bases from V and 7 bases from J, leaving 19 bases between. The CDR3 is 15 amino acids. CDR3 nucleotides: TGCGCCAGCAGCTCCGATACGACAGGCCATGCGACCCAGTACTTC. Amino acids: CASSSDTTGHATQYF.

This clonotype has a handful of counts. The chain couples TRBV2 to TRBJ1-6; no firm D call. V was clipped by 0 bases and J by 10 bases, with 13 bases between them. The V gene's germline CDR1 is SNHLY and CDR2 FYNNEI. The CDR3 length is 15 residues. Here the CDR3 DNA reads TGTGCCAGCAGTGAAGCGGGAGCCTCAAGATCACCCCTCCACTTT. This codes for CASSEAGASRSPLHF.

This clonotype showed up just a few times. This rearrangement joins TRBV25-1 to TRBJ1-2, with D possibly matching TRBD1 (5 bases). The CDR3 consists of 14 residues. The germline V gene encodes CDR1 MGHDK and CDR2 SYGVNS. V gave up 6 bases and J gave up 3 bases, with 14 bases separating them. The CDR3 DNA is TGTGCCAGCAGCTTATGGGGCCCCGACTATGGCTACACCTTC. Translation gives CASSLWGPDYGYTF.

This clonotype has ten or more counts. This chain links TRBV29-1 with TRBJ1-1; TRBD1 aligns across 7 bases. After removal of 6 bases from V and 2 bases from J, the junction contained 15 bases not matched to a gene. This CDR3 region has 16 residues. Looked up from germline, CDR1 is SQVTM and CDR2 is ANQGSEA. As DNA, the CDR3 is TGCAGCGTACTAATAAGAGGGGACAGCCGAAACACTGAAGCTTTCTTT. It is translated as CSVLIRGDSRNTEAFF. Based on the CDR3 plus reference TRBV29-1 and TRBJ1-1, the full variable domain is SAVISQKPSRDICQRGTSLTIQCQVDSQVTMMFWYRQQPGQSLTLIATANQGSEATYESGFVIDKFPISRPNLTFSTLTVSNMSPEDSSIYLCSVLIRGDSRNTEAFFGQGTRLTVV.

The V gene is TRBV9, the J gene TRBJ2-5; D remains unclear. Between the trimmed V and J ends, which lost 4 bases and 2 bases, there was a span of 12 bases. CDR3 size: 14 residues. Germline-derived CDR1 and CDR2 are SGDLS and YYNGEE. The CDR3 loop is CASSSERQQETQYF. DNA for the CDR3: TGTGCCAGCAGCTCCGAGAGGCAGCAAGAGACCCAGTACTTC. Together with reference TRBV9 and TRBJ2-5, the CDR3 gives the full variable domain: DSGVTQTPKHLITATGQRVTLRCSPRSGDLSVYWYQQSLDQGLQFLIQYYNGEERAKGNILERFSAQQFPDLHSELNLSSLELGDSALYFCASSSERQQETQYFGPGTRLLVL.

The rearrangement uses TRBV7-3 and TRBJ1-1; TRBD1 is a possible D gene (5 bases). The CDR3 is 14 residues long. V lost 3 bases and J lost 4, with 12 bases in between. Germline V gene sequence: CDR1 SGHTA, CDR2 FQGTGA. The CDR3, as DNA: TGTGCCAGCAGCTTTGAGGGGCATGCCACTGAAGCTTTCTTT. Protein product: CASSFEGHATEAFF.